This T cell receptor beta chain was documented in a study of beta chain features in type 1 diabetes. Study results and limitations: Shortening that was moderate but significant affected the TCRB CDR3s of Type 1 diabetes patients in all four CD4+ subsets. It was possible that PCR favored shorter templates, equally so in patients and controls. Researchers cautioned that cDNA sequencing could over-represent cells with high TCR expression.

Investigators reverse transcribed all isolated RNA, so they sequenced expressed TCRB transcripts. An average about 3.8 million reads came from naive, central memory and regulatory T cell samples. TCRdb keeps only in-frame clones here, not all; method: immunoSEQ multiplex PCR. The sample lists under 400,000 clones; 10% to 15% were seen once. Via the markers CD45RO/CCR7/CD25/CD127/CD95/CD27, stem cell-like memory, regulatory, central memory and naive CD4+ cells were sorted. The ends lost 1 base at V and 5 bases at J; junction bases unmatched: 7. Germline V CDR1 and CDR2: SGHNT, YYREEE (reference sequence). The CDR3 has 16 amino acids. This clone was observed a few times. The antigen remains unidentified.

The clonotype originates from a woman aged 18-29 years with type 1 diabetes. The sample taken for sequencing was naive CD4+ T cells from blood. This chain joins TRBV5-4 and TRBJ2-5; 11 bases map to TRBD1. The DNA for the CDR3 is TGTGCCAGCAGCTTGCGGACAGGGGGCGCAAGGGAGACCCAGTACTTC. This translates into CASSLRTGGARETQYF.